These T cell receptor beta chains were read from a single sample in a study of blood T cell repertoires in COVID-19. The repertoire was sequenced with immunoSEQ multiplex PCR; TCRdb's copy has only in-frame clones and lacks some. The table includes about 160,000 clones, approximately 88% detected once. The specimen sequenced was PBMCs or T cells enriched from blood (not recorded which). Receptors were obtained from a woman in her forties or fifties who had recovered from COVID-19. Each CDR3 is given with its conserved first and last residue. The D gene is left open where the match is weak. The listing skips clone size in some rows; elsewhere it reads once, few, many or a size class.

CDR3 protein: CASSNRDINQPQHF; CDR3 DNA: TGTGCCAGTAGTAACCGGGACATTAATCAGCCCCAGCATTTT; D gene: .; V gene: TRBV19; clone size: few; J gene: TRBJ1-5
CDR3 protein: CASSASQGLLGEQYF; CDR3 DNA: TGTGCCAGCAGCGCTTCCCAGGGGCTTTTGGGCGAGCAGTACTTC; D gene: .; V gene: TRBV9; clone size: once; J gene: TRBJ2-7
CDR3 protein: CASSGDRGGTEAFF; CDR3 DNA: TGTGCCAGCAGCGGGGACCGCGGGGGCACTGAAGCTTTCTTT; D gene: .; V gene: TRBV5-6; clone size: .; J gene: TRBJ1-1
CDR3 protein: CASSLNMNEQYF; CDR3 DNA: TGCGCCAGCAGCTTGAACATGAACGAGCAGTACTTC; D gene: .; V gene: TRBV5-1; clone size: .; J gene: TRBJ2-7
CDR3 protein: CASSEELAGGPSGELFF; CDR3 DNA: TGTGCCAGCAGTGAAGAACTAGCGGGGGGGCCGTCTGGGGAGCTGTTTTTT; D gene: TRBD2; V gene: TRBV2; clone size: .; J gene: TRBJ2-2
CDR3 protein: CASSQAGLGWDSPLHF; CDR3 DNA: TGCGCCAGCAGCCAAGCGGGACTAGGGTGGGATTCACCCCTCCACTTT; D gene: .; V gene: TRBV4-1; clone size: .; J gene: TRBJ1-6
CDR3 protein: CASSTGQGGQPQHF; CDR3 DNA: TGTGCCAGCAGTACCGGACAGGGGGGGCAGCCCCAGCATTTT; D gene: TRBD1; V gene: TRBV27; clone size: .; J gene: TRBJ1-5
CDR3 protein: CASSQGWGHDVVNEQFF; CDR3 DNA: TGTGCCAGCAGCCAAGGATGGGGACATGACGTAGTAAATGAGCAGTTCTTC; D gene: .; V gene: TRBV3-1/TRBV3-2; clone size: .; J gene: TRBJ2-1
CDR3 protein: CASSFWDSRDTGELFF; CDR3 DNA: TGTGCCAGCAGCTTTTGGGACTCTAGGGACACCGGGGAGCTGTTTTTT; D gene: .; V gene: TRBV7-9; clone size: .; J gene: TRBJ2-2
CDR3 protein: CASTRGRGYTEAFF; CDR3 DNA: TGTGCCAGTACCCGTGGCAGGGGATACACTGAAGCTTTCTTT; D gene: .; V gene: TRBV19; clone size: .; J gene: TRBJ1-1
CDR3 protein: CASSPELDRPYGYTF; CDR3 DNA: TGCGCCAGCAGCCCGGAGCTAGACAGGCCGTATGGCTACACCTTC; D gene: .; V gene: TRBV5-1; clone size: .; J gene: TRBJ1-2
CDR3 protein: CASSPEGAEKLFF; CDR3 DNA: TGTGCCAGCAGCCCCGAGGGAGCGGAAAAACTGTTTTTT; D gene: .; V gene: TRBV6-2/TRBV6-3; clone size: .; J gene: TRBJ1-4
CDR3 protein: CASSYRDRNQPQHF; CDR3 DNA: TGTGCCAGCAGTTACCGGGACAGGAACCAGCCCCAGCATTTT; D gene: TRBD1; V gene: TRBV6-2/TRBV6-3; clone size: once; J gene: TRBJ1-5
CDR3 protein: CASSLLNSPLHF; CDR3 DNA: TGTGCCAGCAGTTTACTGAATTCACCCCTCCACTTT; D gene: .; V gene: TRBV27; clone size: .; J gene: TRBJ1-6
CDR3 protein: CASSSGRETGELFF; CDR3 DNA: TGTGCCAGCAGCTCTGGGAGGGAAACCGGGGAGCTGTTTTTT; D gene: TRBD2; V gene: TRBV7-2; clone size: .; J gene: TRBJ2-2
CDR3 protein: CAWSPGTRQSPYGYTF; CDR3 DNA: TGTGCCTGGAGTCCAGGTACGAGACAGAGCCCCTATGGCTACACCTTC; D gene: .; V gene: TRBV30; clone size: .; J gene: TRBJ1-2
CDR3 protein: CASTLGYEQFF; CDR3 DNA: TGTGCCAGCACCCTCGGGTATGAGCAGTTCTTC; D gene: .; V gene: TRBV12-3/TRBV12-4; clone size: .; J gene: TRBJ2-1
CDR3 protein: CASSVDGSLPGAQYF; CDR3 DNA: TGTGCCAGCAGCGTAGACGGAAGCCTACCAGGGGCCCAGTACTTC; D gene: .; V gene: TRBV9; clone size: .; J gene: TRBJ2-5
CDR3 protein: CASSSGYGNSPLHF; CDR3 DNA: TGTGCCAGCAGTTCGGGATACGGGAATTCACCCCTCCACTTT; D gene: .; V gene: TRBV27; clone size: .; J gene: TRBJ1-6
CDR3 protein: CASSQANEQYF; CDR3 DNA: TGTGCCAGCAGCCAAGCGAACGAGCAGTACTTC; D gene: .; V gene: TRBV11-3; clone size: .; J gene: TRBJ2-7
CDR3 protein: CAWSTPRGGYNGYTF; CDR3 DNA: TGTGCCTGGAGTACTCCTCGGGGTGGATATAATGGCTACACCTTC; D gene: .; V gene: TRBV30; clone size: few; J gene: TRBJ1-2
CDR3 protein: CASSGGATGSYEQYF; CDR3 DNA: TGTGCCAGCAGTGGCGGGGCCACAGGTTCCTACGAGCAGTACTTC; D gene: .; V gene: TRBV2; clone size: .; J gene: TRBJ2-7
CDR3 protein: CASSQRTGGLGNTIYF; CDR3 DNA: TGTGCCAGCAGCCAACGGACAGGGGGCCTTGGAAACACCATATATTTT; D gene: TRBD1; V gene: TRBV14; clone size: .; J gene: TRBJ1-3
CDR3 protein: CASSLGQGGNQPQHF; CDR3 DNA: TGTGCCAGCTCACTGGGACAGGGTGGAAATCAGCCCCAGCATTTT; D gene: TRBD1; V gene: TRBV18; clone size: once; J gene: TRBJ1-5
CDR3 protein: CASSLEGAVGEAFF; CDR3 DNA: TGTGCCAGCAGCTTGGAAGGGGCGGTCGGTGAAGCTTTCTTT; D gene: .; V gene: TRBV5-5; clone size: .; J gene: TRBJ1-1
CDR3 protein: CASSISDGYTF; CDR3 DNA: TGTGCCAGTAGTATTAGTGATGGCTACACCTTC; D gene: .; V gene: TRBV19; clone size: .; J gene: TRBJ1-2
CDR3 protein: CASSVDLGNTIYF; CDR3 DNA: TGTGCCAGCAGCGTAGATCTAGGAAACACCATATATTTT; D gene: .; V gene: TRBV9; clone size: once; J gene: TRBJ1-3
CDR3 protein: CSVTDSGYTF; CDR3 DNA: TGCAGCGTGACCGACAGTGGCTACACCTTC; D gene: .; V gene: TRBV29-1; clone size: .; J gene: TRBJ1-2
CDR3 protein: CASGSGAFF; CDR3 DNA: TGTGCCTCCGGTAGTGGAGCTTTCTTT; D gene: .; V gene: TRBV6-1; clone size: once; J gene: TRBJ1-1
CDR3 protein: CASSQRGQGGYTF; CDR3 DNA: TGTGCCAGCAGCCAAAGGGGCCAGGGAGGCTACACCTTC; D gene: .; V gene: TRBV3-1/TRBV3-2; clone size: .; J gene: TRBJ1-2
CDR3 protein: CSVGGQGLRVQYF; CDR3 DNA: TGCAGCGTGGGGGGACAGGGCTTACGAGTGCAGTACTTC; D gene: TRBD1; V gene: TRBV29-1; clone size: once; J gene: TRBJ2-7
CDR3 protein: CASSYLGQTQVYTF; CDR3 DNA: TGTGCCAGCAGTTACCTTGGACAGACGCAGGTCTACACCTTC; D gene: .; V gene: TRBV6-5; clone size: .; J gene: TRBJ1-2
CDR3 protein: CASSAGQATNYGYTF; CDR3 DNA: TGTGCCAGCAGTGCAGGACAGGCGACTAACTATGGCTACACCTTC; D gene: TRBD1; V gene: TRBV27; clone size: .; J gene: TRBJ1-2
CDR3 protein: CASSSDRRGNTEAFF; CDR3 DNA: TGTGCCAGTAGTTCGGACCGCCGGGGGAACACTGAAGCTTTCTTT; D gene: .; V gene: TRBV19; clone size: .; J gene: TRBJ1-1
CDR3 protein: CASSLASIAGSEQFF; CDR3 DNA: TGTGCCAGCAGCTTAGCTTCAATAGCGGGGTCTGAGCAGTTCTTC; D gene: TRBD2; V gene: TRBV7-2; clone size: .; J gene: TRBJ2-1
CDR3 protein: CASSATGGHQPQHF; CDR3 DNA: TGTGCCAGCAGTGCGACAGGGGGGCATCAGCCCCAGCATTTT; D gene: TRBD1; V gene: TRBV2; clone size: .; J gene: TRBJ1-5
CDR3 protein: CASREGPGYTF; CDR3 DNA: TGTGCCAGCAGGGAGGGGCCGGGCTACACCTTC; D gene: .; V gene: TRBV6-5; clone size: .; J gene: TRBJ1-2
CDR3 protein: CSASRVTERFEETQYF; CDR3 DNA: TGCAGTGCTAGTCGTGTGACAGAGAGGTTCGAAGAGACCCAGTACTTC; D gene: .; V gene: TRBV20-1; clone size: .; J gene: TRBJ2-5
CDR3 protein: CASGFYAGNTEAFF; CDR3 DNA: TGTGCTAGTGGTTTTTACGCGGGGAACACTGAAGCTTTCTTT; D gene: .; V gene: TRBV12-5; clone size: .; J gene: TRBJ1-1
CDR3 protein: CASSFVTTGTVLTGELFF; CDR3 DNA: TGTGCCAGCAGCTTTGTTACTACCGGGACAGTTCTCACCGGGGAGCTGTTTTTT; D gene: TRBD1; V gene: TRBV7-8; clone size: .; J gene: TRBJ2-2
CDR3 protein: CASSLGQAPYGYTF; CDR3 DNA: TGTGCCAGCAGCTTAGGCCAGGCCCCCTATGGCTACACCTTC; D gene: .; V gene: TRBV7-9; clone size: once; J gene: TRBJ1-2
CDR3 protein: CASSYGPGTGELFF; CDR3 DNA: TGTGCCAGCAGTTACGGACCAGGGACCGGGGAGCTGTTTTTT; D gene: .; V gene: TRBV6-5; clone size: .; J gene: TRBJ2-2
CDR3 protein: CASVQGIAGELFF; CDR3 DNA: TGTGCCAGCGTACAGGGCATCGCCGGGGAGCTGTTTTTT; D gene: .; V gene: TRBV2; clone size: .; J gene: TRBJ2-2
CDR3 protein: CASSLHSGLAGDNEQFF; CDR3 DNA: TGTGCCAGCAGTTTGCATTCTGGACTAGCGGGGGACAATGAGCAGTTCTTC; D gene: TRBD2; V gene: TRBV7-6; clone size: .; J gene: TRBJ2-1
CDR3 protein: CASSPGTGVGTDTQYF; CDR3 DNA: TGTGCCAGCAGCCCCGGGACAGGGGTAGGGACAGATACGCAGTATTTT; D gene: TRBD1; V gene: TRBV5-6; clone size: once; J gene: TRBJ2-3
CDR3 protein: CASSPQGATEKYF; CDR3 DNA: TGTGCCAGTAGCCCCCAAGGGGCGACGGAGAAGTACTTC; D gene: .; V gene: TRBV19; clone size: .; J gene: TRBJ2-7
CDR3 protein: CASQGARYQPQHF; CDR3 DNA: TGTGCCAGCCAGGGGGCGCGGTATCAGCCCCAGCATTTT; D gene: TRBD1; V gene: TRBV19; clone size: .; J gene: TRBJ1-5
CDR3 protein: CATSETGLNQPQHF; CDR3 DNA: TGTGCCACCAGTGAGACAGGCCTTAATCAGCCCCAGCATTTT; D gene: .; V gene: TRBV24-1; clone size: .; J gene: TRBJ1-5
CDR3 protein: CASSLREQGSSNYGYTF; CDR3 DNA: TGTGCCAGCAGCTTACGCGAACAGGGGTCCTCTAACTATGGCTACACCTTC; D gene: TRBD1; V gene: TRBV7-8; clone size: once; J gene: TRBJ1-2
CDR3 protein: CASSLRTSGDSTDTQYF; CDR3 DNA: TGTGCCAGCAGTCTGAGGACTAGCGGGGATAGCACAGATACGCAGTATTTT; D gene: TRBD2; V gene: TRBV3-1/TRBV3-2; clone size: .; J gene: TRBJ2-3
CDR3 protein: CASSLEGGGVSPQHF; CDR3 DNA: TGTGCCAGCAGCTTAGAAGGAGGGGGCGTGTCTCCCCAGCATTTT; D gene: TRBD1; V gene: TRBV7-2; clone size: .; J gene: TRBJ1-5
CDR3 protein: CASSYKGQNYGYTF; CDR3 DNA: TGTGCCAGCAGTTACAAGGGACAGAACTATGGCTACACCTTC; D gene: TRBD1; V gene: TRBV6-5; clone size: once; J gene: TRBJ1-2
CDR3 protein: CASSITDSNQPQHF; CDR3 DNA: TGTGCCAGCAGCATAACAGATAGCAATCAGCCCCAGCATTTT; D gene: .; V gene: TRBV7-2; clone size: .; J gene: TRBJ1-5
CDR3 protein: CASSRLAHQETQYF; CDR3 DNA: TGTGCCAGCAGCAGACTCGCGCACCAAGAGACCCAGTACTTC; D gene: .; V gene: TRBV5-8; clone size: .; J gene: TRBJ2-5
CDR3 protein: CASSPPSGGADTQYF; CDR3 DNA: TGTGCCAGCAGCCCCCCCAGCGGGGGAGCAGATACGCAGTATTTT; D gene: TRBD2; V gene: TRBV28; clone size: .; J gene: TRBJ2-3
CDR3 protein: CASSSEGGEAFF; CDR3 DNA: TGTGCCAGCAGCTCCGAGGGCGGTGAAGCTTTCTTT; D gene: .; V gene: TRBV7-9; clone size: .; J gene: TRBJ1-1